The entry below describes one TCR beta chain. Measured with immunoSEQ multiplex PCR; TCRdb has only the in-frame clones, and not every one. This table has about 95,000 clones, about 84% appearing once. This sample is part of a study of blood T cell repertoires in COVID-19. In germline, CDR1 is KGHSH, CDR2 LQKENI. The CDR3 runs 15 residues. Deletions cut 3 bases from V and 0 bases from J, with 12 bases between. The receptor was derived from a human donor in a cohort sampled during active COVID-19. Sequencing input: peripheral blood. The rearrangement links TRBV18 to TRBJ2-7, with D possibly being TRBD2 (6 bases). This CDR3 reads CASSPAGLHSYEQYF. CDR3 sequence (DNA): TGTGCCAGCTCACCCGCGGGACTCCACTCCTACGAGCAGTACTTC. The full variable domain, completed using reference TRBV18 and TRBJ2-7, is NAGVMQNPRHLVRRRGQEARLRCSPMKGHSHVYWYRQLPEEGLKFMVYLQKENIIDESGMPKERFSAEFPKEGPSILRIQQVVRGDSAAYFCASSPAGLHSYEQYFGPGTRLTVT.